There are many counts of the clone carrying this T cell receptor (beta chain). Antigen unknown. This sample is drawn from a study of shared clonotypes between healthy human individuals. Recent acute infections and vaccinations were absent in the healthy HIV-negative adult donors. General observations from the study: Of the naive CD4 clonotypes, 4% to 5% were shared across a handful of donors. It was anticipated that sequencing depth would influence how many clonotypes donors shared.

Losses at the gene ends were 2 bases for V and 6 bases for J; bases not matched to a gene: 7. Germline CDR1 KGHSH, CDR2 LQKENI. The CDR3 has 15 amino acids. On sorted subsets, replicate PCRs used about 200 ng DNA, or approximately 33,000 T cell genomes. Sequencing used immunoSEQ multiplex PCR; TCRdb keeps in-frame clones, though not all of them. The sample lists roughly 1 million clones, approximately 78% occurring once. V is TRBV18 and J is TRBJ2-7, with TRBD1 matching 10 bases. This clonotype was sampled from a man aged 18 to 35 in good health. Some clones in this sample may be carry-over from other donors' samples. Sequenced: memory CD4+ T cells from PBMCs. The subset is: CD45RA-negative fraction. CDR3: CASSPTKGTGAEQYF. The CDR3 nucleotides are TGTGCCAGCTCACCAACTAAAGGGACAGGGGCCGAGCAGTACTTC.